A single sample gave rise to the 9 T cell receptor beta chains below, sequenced in a study of T cell repertoires in cytomegalovirus infection. TCRdb fed the reads into MiXCR, producing one record per CDR3 protein. The sample contains about 260,000 distinct CDR3 sequences, approximately 9.2% of which appear only once. The specimen sequenced was PBMCs. Source of these receptors: a human donor in good health (CMV status not recorded). Some clones in this sample may be carry-over from other donors' samples.

This clonotype was observed many times. This rearrangement joins TRBV11-2 to TRBJ1-1; D is undetermined. V was trimmed by 4 bases and J by 0 bases, leaving 9 bases between them. This CDR3 region has 14 residues. CDR1 and CDR2 from the germline V gene are SGHAT and FQNNGV. The CDR3 sequence is CASSYRLMNTEAFF. Here the CDR3 DNA reads TGTGCCAGCAGCTATCGCCTCATGAACACTGAAGCTTTCTTT.

Many counts were recorded for this clonotype. The CDR3 DNA follows: TGTGCCAGCATACCGGGAATGAACACCGGGGAGCTGTTTTTT. Translation: CASIPGMNTGELFF. The V and J genes are TRBV2 and TRBJ2-2; D may be TRBD2 (5 bases). Germline lookup yields CDR1 SNHLY and CDR2 FYNNEI. V lost 7 bases and J 1 base, leaving 10 bases between the germline ends. The CDR3 runs 14 residues.

This clonotype has at least ten counts. The rearrangement links TRBV7-2 to TRBJ1-3; perhaps TRBD1 as D (6 bases). CDR3 length: 15 amino acids. CDR1 SGHTA and CDR2 FQGNSA come from the germline V gene. V gave up 5 bases and J gave up 2 bases, with 13 bases separating them. The CDR3 DNA sequence: TGTGCCAGCAGCCCGAGGACAGACCCTGGAAACACCATATATTTT. The encoded protein is CASSPRTDPGNTIYF.

This clonotype has ten or more counts. The J gene is TRBJ1-4, the V gene TRBV12-3 or TRBV12-4; no firm D call. Trimming left V 4 bases short and J 0 bases short, with 6 bases between. The CDR3 totals 14 residues. The CDR3 loop is CASSSVSTNEKLFF. The CDR3 DNA sequence: TGTGCCAGCAGTTCGGTCTCAACTAATGAAAAACTGTTTTTT.

This clonotype has ten or more counts. V usage is TRBV7-2 and J usage is TRBJ1-2; 8 nucleotides align to TRBD1. The J segment lost 6 bases and the V segment lost 5 bases, leaving 17 bases of the junction unmatched. The V gene's germline CDR1 is SGHTA and CDR2 FQGNSA. The length of the CDR3 is 17 residues. The CDR3 loop reads CASSPQFLQGVWNGYTF. The DNA of the CDR3 is TGTGCCAGCAGCCCTCAATTTTTACAGGGGGTGTGGAATGGCTACACCTTC.

This chain uses TRBV28 with TRBJ2-3; 9 nucleotides line up with TRBD2. Per germline, CDR1 MDHEN and CDR2 SYDVKM. V shed 7 bases and J 2 bases; nucleotides not matched to a gene: 7. This CDR3 spans 15 amino acids. The CDR3 DNA sequence: TGTGCCAGCACCATAGCGGGGGTCCTCACAGATACGCAGTATTTT. Translation: CASTIAGVLTDTQYF.

This clonotype was counted a few times. CDR3 in amino acids: CAWKGGNSPLHF. DNA of the CDR3: TGTGCCTGGAAAGGGGGCAATTCACCCCTCCACTTT. V gene TRBV30 combines with J gene TRBJ1-6; 7 bases agree with TRBD1. J lost 7 bases, V lost 4 bases, and 1 base had no gene match. Germline V gives CDR1 GTSNPN, CDR2 SVGIG (reference sequence). CDR3 length: 12 residues.

There are many counts of this clonotype. The J gene is TRBJ1-2, the V gene TRBV7-2; TRBD1 matches 11 bases. CDR1 is SGHTA, CDR2 FQGNSA, per germline. V shed 1 base and J 8 bases; nucleotides not matched to a gene: 12. The CDR3 is made up of 17 amino acids. The CDR3 spells CASSLEGPGQGGRGYTF. DNA of the CDR3: TGTGCCAGCAGCTTAGAGGGCCCGGGACAGGGGGGACGAGGCTACACCTTC.

This clonotype was seen many times. The chain employs TRBV19 and TRBJ2-1; D is ambiguous. The germline CDR1 and CDR2 sequences are LNHDA and SQIVND (reference sequence). The CDR3 has 13 residues. V dropped 5 bases and J dropped 6 bases, with 11 bases sitting between them. The CDR3 DNA follows: TGTGCCAGTAGTCCCGGCCGTACCAATGAGCAGTTCTTC. Its protein product is CASSPGRTNEQFF.